The clone carrying this T cell receptor (beta chain) was detected ten times or more. Preparation of naive CD8 libraries involved roughly 19,000 to 1,100,000 sorted cells and 10%, 30% or 50% RNA. A single record per CDR3 protein comes from TCRdb applying MiXCR to the PCR reads. Of more than 450,000 distinct CDR3 sequences listed, roughly 26% are singletons. The data stem from a study of molecular identifiers for immune sequencing clone quantification. V trimming: 3 bases; J trimming: 2 bases; junction bases outside the gene matches: 4. The CDR3 is 16 amino acids. The germline V gene encodes CDR1 LGHNA and CDR2 YNFKEQ.

What was sequenced was naive CD8+ T cells from blood, with Jurkat cell RNA spiked in. Subset denoted: FACS-sorted CD8+CD4-CCR7+CD45RA+ naive T cells. The TCR sequence derives from a human donor in good health. Some libraries in this study had Jurkat cell RNA spiked in. The chain couples TRBV4-2 to TRBJ2-3; 11 nucleotides agree with TRBD2. CDR3: CASSHRLAGTTDTQYF. CDR3 in DNA: TGTGCCAGCAGCCATAGACTAGCGGGGACCACAGATACGCAGTATTTT.